Included here is one T cell receptor (beta chain) sequence, with context. The data were obtained in a study of response to subunit inactivated influenza vaccine. One entry per CDR3 protein results from TCRdb running MiXCR on the RT-PCR reads. The table records about 570,000 distinct CDR3 sequences, about 11% of them present only once. The same specimen was also included in a second study, on T cells expressing NK-cell markers. From that report: Production of TCR beta cDNA relied on 5'RACE template switching with UMIs. Each TCR beta repertoire originated in sorted T cells that were CD3+CD56+NKG2C+, CD3+CD56+NKG2C- or CD3+CD56-NKG2C+. Several experiments employed an anti-gamma-delta TCR antibody to confine sorting to alpha-beta TCR T cells. As a fraction of CD8+ T cells, dominant NKG2C+ clonotypes reached about 1.0-7.5% in six donors. HCMV specificity of the expanded NKG2C+ T cell clones was not established.

Sequencing was performed on PBMCs from blood, taken on the day of vaccination. This receptor was identified in a man aged 50-59 years who received an inactivated influenza vaccine.

The CDR3 sequence is CASSNVNTQYF. The CDR3 DNA sequence: TGTGCCAGCAGTAACGTGAATACGCAGTATTTT. J is TRBJ2-3 and V is TRBV6-2 or TRBV6-3; D gene ambiguous. The ends were cut back, 5 bases at V and 7 bases at J, with 7 bases in the middle. The CDR3 loop spans 11 amino acids. In germline, CDR1 is MNHEY, CDR2 SVGEGT.